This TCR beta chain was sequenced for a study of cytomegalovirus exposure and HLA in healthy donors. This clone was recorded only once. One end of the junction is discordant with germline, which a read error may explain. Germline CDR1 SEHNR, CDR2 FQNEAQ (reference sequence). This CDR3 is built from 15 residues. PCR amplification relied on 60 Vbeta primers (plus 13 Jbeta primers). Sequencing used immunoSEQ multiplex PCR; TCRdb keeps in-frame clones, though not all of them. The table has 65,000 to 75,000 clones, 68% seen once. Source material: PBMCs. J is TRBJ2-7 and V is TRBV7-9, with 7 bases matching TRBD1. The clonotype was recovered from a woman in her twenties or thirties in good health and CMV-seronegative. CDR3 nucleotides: TGTTCCAGCAGCCCCCCACAGGGGAAGGCCTACGAGCAGTACTTC. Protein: CSSSPPQGKAYEQYF.